These 15 T cell receptor beta chains originate from one sample sequenced in a study of post-analysis software for immune sequencing data. Overall study results and limits: Roughly five TRBV segments, including TRBV5-6, TRBV5-1 and TRBV20-1, were more frequent in patients than controls.

Tagging with unique molecular identifiers was a feature of the TCR beta cDNA libraries. TCRdb independently ran MiXCR on the PCR reads; one entry per CDR3 protein. The table records roughly 800,000 distinct CDR3 sequences, 46% of them present only once. Which antigens these TCRs recognize remains unknown. Sequencing was carried out using blood. These receptor sequences come from a girl between 10 and 17 years old with multiple sclerosis.

This clonotype has more than one count but fewer than ten. This chain links TRBV10-3 with TRBJ1-6, with D hard to call. V lost 2 bases, J lost 2 bases, and 10 bases lay in between. This CDR3 is 16 amino acids long. The germline V gene encodes CDR1 ENHRY and CDR2 SYGVKD. CDR3 nucleotide sequence: TGTGCCATCAGTGAGAAGGAAGGGACCTATAATTCACCCCTCCACTTT. Its protein product is CAISEKEGTYNSPLHF.

The chain joins TRBV29-1 to TRBJ2-1, with 10 bases identical to TRBD2. The junction had 6 bases not matched to a gene; V was cut back by 7 bases and J by 6 bases. The CDR3 sequence is 13 residues long. CDR1 SQVTM and CDR2 ANQGSEA come from the germline V gene. The CDR3 DNA follows: TGCAGCGGCTTAGCGGGAGGTCCCAATGAGCAGTTCTTC. Translated: CSGLAGGPNEQFF.

Written as DNA, the CDR3 is TGTGCCAGCAGTTACTCTTTCGGGGGGAGTGCAGATACGCAGTATTTT. Its translation is CASSYSFGGSADTQYF. The V gene is TRBV6-6, the J gene TRBJ2-3; 7 positions agree with TRBD2. The junction had 7 bases not matched to a gene; V was cut back by 0 bases and J by 4 bases. Germline lookup yields CDR1 MNHNY and CDR2 SVGAGI (reference sequence). The CDR3 covers 16 residues.

The V call is TRBV20-1, the J call TRBJ2-5, with D maybe TRBD1 (6 bases). CDR1 DFQATT and CDR2 SNEGSKA come from the germline V gene (reference sequence). The CDR3 totals 11 residues. Trimming stripped 6 bases from V and 5 bases from J, with 10 bases between. This CDR3 reads CSATGRETQYF. For the CDR3, the DNA is TGCAGTGCCACAGGGCGGGAGACCCAGTACTTC.

The rearrangement uses TRBV9 and TRBJ2-1, with D perhaps matching TRBD2 (6 bases). The CDR3 loop spans 14 amino acids. Germline CDR1 reads SGDLS; CDR2 reads YYNGEE. Trimming took off 0 bases at V and 9 bases at J, with 13 bases between the two ends. CDR3 nucleotide sequence: TGTGCCAGCAGCGTAGGCGGGACGGACGGTGAGCAGTTCTTC. Its protein product is CASSVGGTDGEQFF.

This clonotype was observed a few times. The CDR3 bases are TGCAGCGTTGGAGAGGGTGAAAAACTGTTTTTT. This translates into CSVGEGEKLFF. The rearrangement uses TRBV29-1 and TRBJ1-4; D is unclear. V was pared by 4 bases and J by 7 bases, with 7 bases between. Looked up from germline, CDR1 is SQVTM and CDR2 is ANQGSEA. The CDR3 runs 11 residues.

The table lists this clonotype with a few counts. The chain is built from TRBV5-1 and TRBJ2-7, with 8 bases identical to TRBD1. The tail of the sequence fits TRBJ2-5 better, so the J call may be wrong. Per the germline V gene, CDR1 is SGHRS and CDR2 is YFSETQ. CDR3 length: 14 amino acids. CDR3 amino acids: CASSQDRGGGTQYF. CDR3 DNA sequence: TGCGCCAGCAGCCAAGACAGGGGAGGAGGGACCCAGTACTTC.

The V and J genes are TRBV9 and TRBJ1-2, with D tentatively TRBD1 (5 bases). V lost 0 bases, J lost 4 bases, and 10 bases lay in between. The CDR3 is 14 amino acids. Germline V gene sequence: CDR1 SGDLS, CDR2 YYNGEE. In nucleotides, the CDR3 is TGTGCCAGCAGCGTAGAGGCCGGGGCCTATGGCTACACCTTC. This translates into CASSVEAGAYGYTF.

This chain joins TRBV27 and TRBJ2-4; 9 nucleotides agree with TRBD1. The J call may be faulty, since TRBJ2-7 better matches the DNA end. The CDR3 totals 14 residues. Germline CDR1 MNHEY, CDR2 SMNVEV (reference sequence). Here the CDR3 reads CASSLGTGPNEQYF. In nucleotides, the CDR3 is TGTGCCAGCAGTTTAGGGACAGGGCCCAACGAGCAGTACTTC.

This clonotype turned up a few times. The genes are TRBV12-3 or TRBV12-4 and TRBJ1-2; D possibly corresponds to TRBD1 (6 bases). V lost 2 bases, J lost 10 bases, and 11 bases lay in between. The CDR3 runs 12 residues. The CDR3 sequence: CASSLPGQVYTF. CDR3 bases: TGTGCCAGCAGTTTACCGGGACAAGTCTACACCTTC.

The chain joins TRBV7-8 to TRBJ2-1, with 12 positions matching TRBD2. The V gene's germline CDR1 is SGHVS and CDR2 FQNEAQ. This CDR3 region has 13 residues. Trimming at V came to 8 bases and at J to 7 bases, leaving 3 bases not matched to a gene. The CDR3 nucleotides read TGTGCCAGCCGTACTAGCGGGGGGAATGAGCAGTTCTTC. Translating it yields CASRTSGGNEQFF.

This clonotype was picked up one time. The chain employs TRBV7-3 and TRBJ2-4; 7 positions agree with TRBD1. The V gene's germline CDR1 is SGHTA and CDR2 FQGTGA. V trimming: 4 bases; J trimming: 1 base; junction bases outside the gene matches: 19. This CDR3 contains 20 residues. For the CDR3, the DNA is TGTGCCAGCAGCTCTCTACTCTCCACTGGGACAGCTGGGGCCAAAAACATTCAGTACTTC. Translating it yields CASSSLLSTGTAGAKNIQYF.

This chain joins TRBV29-1 and TRBJ2-7; 7 bases map to TRBD2. Germline V gene data show CDR1 as SQVTM and CDR2 as ANQGSEA. The V and J ends lost 4 bases and 4 bases, in that order; junction bases with no gene match: 4. The CDR3 extends over 12 amino acids. The CDR3 reads CSVGWEGYEQYF. The DNA of the CDR3 is TGCAGCGTTGGATGGGAGGGATACGAGCAGTACTTC.

In DNA form, the CDR3 reads TGTGCCAGCTACCGGGGCGCCCACAATGAGCAGTTCTTC. It specifies CASYRGAHNEQFF. The V and J genes are TRBV28 and TRBJ2-1; D tentatively fits TRBD1 or TRBD2 (5 bases each). The germline gives CDR1 MDHEN, CDR2 SYDVKM. The CDR3 runs to 13 residues. Trimming left V 8 bases short and J 5 bases short, with 13 bases between.

This rearrangement joins TRBV10-2 to TRBJ1-1; 7 nucleotides match TRBD1. The germline V gene encodes CDR1 WSHSY and CDR2 SAAADI. The V segment lost 6 bases and the J segment 5 bases; nucleotides outside the gene matches: 9. This CDR3 spans 14 amino acids. CDR3 coding DNA: TGCGCCAGCAGGGAACGGACAGGAGGGACTGAAGCTTTCTTT. Its protein is CASRERTGGTEAFF.